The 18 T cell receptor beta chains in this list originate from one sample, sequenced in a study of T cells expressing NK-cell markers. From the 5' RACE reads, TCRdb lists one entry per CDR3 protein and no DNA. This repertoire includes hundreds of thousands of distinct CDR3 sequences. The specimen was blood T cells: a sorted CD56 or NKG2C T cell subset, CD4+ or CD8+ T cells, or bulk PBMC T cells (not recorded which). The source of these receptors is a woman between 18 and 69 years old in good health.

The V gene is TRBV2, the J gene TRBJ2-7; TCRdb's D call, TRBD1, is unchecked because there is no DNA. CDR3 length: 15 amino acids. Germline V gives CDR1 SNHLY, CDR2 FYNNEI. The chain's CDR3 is CASSADRGPSGEQYF.

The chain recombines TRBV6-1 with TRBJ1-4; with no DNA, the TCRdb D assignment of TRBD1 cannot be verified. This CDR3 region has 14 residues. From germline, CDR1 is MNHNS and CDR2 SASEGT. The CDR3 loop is CASRHRADNEKLFF.

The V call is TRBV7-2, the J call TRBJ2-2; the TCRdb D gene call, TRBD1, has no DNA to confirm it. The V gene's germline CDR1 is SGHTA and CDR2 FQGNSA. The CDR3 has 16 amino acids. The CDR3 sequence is CASSLVGGPNTGELFF.

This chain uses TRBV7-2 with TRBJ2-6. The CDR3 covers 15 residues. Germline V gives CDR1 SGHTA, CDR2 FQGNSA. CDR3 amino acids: CASSLDLSGANVLTF.

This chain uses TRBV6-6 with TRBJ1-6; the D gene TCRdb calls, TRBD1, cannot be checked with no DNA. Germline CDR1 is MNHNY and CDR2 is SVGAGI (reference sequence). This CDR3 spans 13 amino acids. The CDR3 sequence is CASSPGAASPLHF.

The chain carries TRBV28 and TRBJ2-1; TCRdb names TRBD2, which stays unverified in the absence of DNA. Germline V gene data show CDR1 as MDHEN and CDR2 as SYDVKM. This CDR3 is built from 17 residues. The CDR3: CASSASLAGGGYNEQFF.

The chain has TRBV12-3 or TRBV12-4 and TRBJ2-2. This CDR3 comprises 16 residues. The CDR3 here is CASRQTDPTNTGELFF.

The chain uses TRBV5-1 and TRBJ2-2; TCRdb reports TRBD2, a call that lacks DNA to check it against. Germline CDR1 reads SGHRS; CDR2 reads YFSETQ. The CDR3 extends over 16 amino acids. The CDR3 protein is CASSLGLAGAAGELFF.

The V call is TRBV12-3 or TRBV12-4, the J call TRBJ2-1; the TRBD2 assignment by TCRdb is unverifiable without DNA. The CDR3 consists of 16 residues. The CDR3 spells CASSLAKITSGNEQFF.

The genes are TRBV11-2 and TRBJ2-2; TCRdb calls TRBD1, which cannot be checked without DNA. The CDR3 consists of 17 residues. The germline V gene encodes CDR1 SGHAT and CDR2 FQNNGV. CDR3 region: CASSLVVWGGNTGELFF.

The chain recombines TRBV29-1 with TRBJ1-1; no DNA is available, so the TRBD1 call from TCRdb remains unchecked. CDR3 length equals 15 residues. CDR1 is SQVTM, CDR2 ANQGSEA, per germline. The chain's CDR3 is CSVRPGGRRNTEAFF.

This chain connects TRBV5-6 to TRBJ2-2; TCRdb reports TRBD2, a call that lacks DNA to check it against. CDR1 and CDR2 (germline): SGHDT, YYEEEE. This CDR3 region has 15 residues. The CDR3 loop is CASSGASGFTGELFF.

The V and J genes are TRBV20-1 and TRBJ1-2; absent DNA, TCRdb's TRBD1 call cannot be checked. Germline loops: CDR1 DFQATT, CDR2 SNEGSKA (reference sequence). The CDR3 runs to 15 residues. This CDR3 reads CSATSGAPLGRGYTF.

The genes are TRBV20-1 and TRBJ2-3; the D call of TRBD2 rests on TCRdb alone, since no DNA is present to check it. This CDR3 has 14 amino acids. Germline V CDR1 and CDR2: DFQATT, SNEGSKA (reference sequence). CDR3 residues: CSASPQTATSTQYF.

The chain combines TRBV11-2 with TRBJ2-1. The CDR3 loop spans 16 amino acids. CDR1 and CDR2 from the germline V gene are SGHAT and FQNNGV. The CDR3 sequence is CASSSFERSSYNEQFF. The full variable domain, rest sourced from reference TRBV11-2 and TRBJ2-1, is EAGVAQSPRYKIIEKRQSVAFWCNPISGHATLYWYQQILGQGPKLLIQFQNNGVVDDSQLPKDRFSAERLKGVDSTLKIQPAKLEDSAVYLCASSSFERSSYNEQFFGPGTRLTVL.

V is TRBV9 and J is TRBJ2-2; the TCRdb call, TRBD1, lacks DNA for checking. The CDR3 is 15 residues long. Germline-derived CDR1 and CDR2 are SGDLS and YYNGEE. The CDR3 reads CASSVEGVATGELFF.

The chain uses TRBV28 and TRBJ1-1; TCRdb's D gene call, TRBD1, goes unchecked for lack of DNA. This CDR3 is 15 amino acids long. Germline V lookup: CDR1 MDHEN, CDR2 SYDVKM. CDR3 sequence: CASTLGGREGTEAFF.

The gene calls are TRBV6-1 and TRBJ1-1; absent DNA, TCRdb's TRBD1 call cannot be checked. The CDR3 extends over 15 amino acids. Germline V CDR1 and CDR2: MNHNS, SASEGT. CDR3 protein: CASRPPYQGPGEAFF.